These T cell receptor beta chains were read from a single sample in a study of type 1 regulatory T cells. These receptors' antigens are unknown. TCRdb itself ran the reads through MiXCR, one entry per CDR3 protein. In the table there are about 68,000 distinct CDR3 sequences, 50% to 70% of which are singletons. Sequenced sample: cultured T cells, either the whole culture or a sorted T cell fraction (not recorded which). All receptors derive from a human donor in good health. CDR3s include the opening cysteine and the closing phenylalanine or tryptophan. The D gene is left open where the match is weak. The size field is filled for only some rows; it gives once, few, many or a size class.

-	TRBD2	TRBJ2-2	TRBV20-1	TGCAGTGCTAGTGACGGGAGGGCCTTGGACGGGGAGCTGTTTTTT	CSASDGRALDGELFF
once	-	TRBJ2-5	TRBV20-1	TGCAGTGCTAGAGATCCTTCACAGGGAAAAGAGACCCAGTACTTC	CSARDPSQGKETQYF
once	-	TRBJ2-2	TRBV12-3/TRBV12-4	TGTGCCAGCAGTGTGGGGCCAGGGGATGGAGGGGAGCTGTTTTTT	CASSVGPGDGGELFF
few	TRBD1	TRBJ2-2	TRBV5-8	TGTGCCAGCAGTGACAGGGTAAACACCGGGGAGCTGTTTTTT	CASSDRVNTGELFF
-	TRBD2	TRBJ2-5	TRBV6-6	TGTGCCAGCAGTTACATAGTGGGGACTAGCGGGAGTTTGGAGACCCAGTACTTC	CASSYIVGTSGSLETQYF
-	-	TRBJ2-1	TRBV20-1	TGCAGTGCTCCACCTTACGGACGGGACTACAATGAGCAGTTCTTC	CSAPPYGRDYNEQFF
-	TRBD1	TRBJ2-3	TRBV15	TGTGCCACCAGCAGGTTTGGACAGGGGAGCACAGATACGCAGTATTTT	CATSRFGQGSTDTQYF
-	-	TRBJ1-6	TRBV4-2	TGTGCCAGCAGAGGGCTGAGCTCCTATAATTCACCCCTCCACTTT	CASRGLSSYNSPLHF
few	TRBD2	TRBJ2-3	TRBV18	TGTGCCAGCTCGCTGGGCCCGACTAGCGGTAGCACAGATACGCAGTATTTT	CASSLGPTSGSTDTQYF
-	-	TRBJ2-5	TRBV7-9	TGTGCCAGCAGCTTAGAGAGGGGCGGCCAAGAGACCCAGTACTTC	CASSLERGGQETQYF
many	-	TRBJ1-3	TRBV9	TGTGCCAGCAGCGTCTCCGGGACATTCTCTGGAAACACCATATATTTT	CASSVSGTFSGNTIYF
-	TRBD2	TRBJ2-3	TRBV10-3	TGTGCCTTTAGCGGGAGTGGAGATACGCAGTATTTT	CAFSGSGDTQYF
-	TRBD2	TRBJ2-2	TRBV2	TGTGCCACTAGGGGACTAGCGGAGCTCGCGAACACCGGGGGGCTGTTTTTT	CATRGLAELANTGGLFF
-	TRBD1	TRBJ2-2	TRBV5-1	TGCGCCAGCAGCTTATACGCGACAGGGGTATCCGGGGAGCTGTTTTTT	CASSLYATGVSGELFF
-	TRBD1	TRBJ1-1	TRBV12-3/TRBV12-4	TGTGCCAGCAGTTTACAGGGGGCAACCACTGAAGCTTTCTTT	CASSLQGATTEAFF
-	-	TRBJ2-3	TRBV9	TGTGCCAGCAGCGTGGGACACGGAGGCACATATACGCAGTATTTT	CASSVGHGGTYTQYF
-	-	TRBJ1-1	TRBV25-1	TGTGCCAGCAGCCCCGTTGGTTTTGAAGCTTTCTTT	CASSPVGFEAFF
-	-	TRBJ1-5	TRBV7-8	TGTGCCAGCAGCCCAGGGTCCCAGGGAGGCAATCAGCCCCAGCATTTT	CASSPGSQGGNQPQHF
-	-	TRBJ2-3	TRBV12-3/TRBV12-4	TGTGCCAGCAGCTTTGGGGGCACAGATACGCAGTATTTT	CASSFGGTDTQYF
-	TRBD2	TRBJ2-5	TRBV7-8	TGTGCCAGCAGCTCAGCGGGGGAGACCCAGTACTTC	CASSSAGETQYF
-	TRBD2	TRBJ2-7	TRBV5-1	TGCGCCAGCAGCTGGACTAGCGGTTCCCTGGGGGATCAGTACTTC	CASSWTSGSLGDQYF
once	-	TRBJ2-2	TRBV11-1	TGTGCCAGCAGCGTCCTAGCGTTGACCGGGGAGCTGTTTTTT	CASSVLALTGELFF
-	-	TRBJ2-1	TRBV5-1	TGCGCCAGCAGCGGAGACGGGACTCAATCACACAATGAGCAGTTCTTC	CASSGDGTQSHNEQFF
-	TRBD2	TRBJ2-7	TRBV11-1	TGTGCCAGCAGCTTAGCGGCTAGCGGGATATACGAGCAGAACTTC	CASSLAASGIYEQNF
medium-sized	TRBD1	TRBJ2-5	TRBV7-9	TGTGCCAGCAGCTTAACACAGGGGACGGGGGAGACCCAGTACTTC	CASSLTQGTGETQYF
-	TRBD2	TRBJ2-7	TRBV6-1	TGTGCCACCATTAATACTAGCGGGAGAGACGAGCAGTACTTC	CATINTSGRDEQYF
once	TRBD1	TRBJ2-1	TRBV11-2	TGTGCCAGCAGTATCACAGGGGGCGGAAATGAGCAGTTCTTC	CASSITGGGNEQFF
-	-	TRBJ2-3	TRBV20-1	TGCAGTGCCTTCCGGGGCACAGATACGCAGTATTTT	CSAFRGTDTQYF
-	TRBD1	TRBJ1-3	TRBV12-3/TRBV12-4	TGTGCCAGCACTAATAGGGACAGTACTTCTGGAAACACCATATATTTT	CASTNRDSTSGNTIYF
-	TRBD2	TRBJ2-5	TRBV19	TGTGCCAGTAGTCCCTCCGCGGGAGGGCAAGAGACCCAGTACTTC	CASSPSAGGQETQYF
-	-	TRBJ2-6	TRBV20-1	TGCAGTGCTCAAAGCGGGGAGGGGGCGGATGGGGCCAACGTCCTGACTTTC	CSAQSGEGADGANVLTF
-	-	TRBJ2-5	TRBV20-1	TGCAGTGTATGGGGGACAACCGACCGGGAGACCCAGTACTTC	CSVWGTTDRETQYF
-	-	TRBJ2-5	TRBV12-3/TRBV12-4	TGTGCCAGCAGTGGCCGGAGGGGTTTGGAGACCCAGTACTTC	CASSGRRGLETQYF
-	TRBD1	TRBJ1-1	TRBV12-3/TRBV12-4	TGTGCCAGCAGTCCAGGGACAGGCCATGACACTGAAGCTTTCTTT	CASSPGTGHDTEAFF
-	TRBD2	TRBJ2-3	TRBV9	TGTGCCAGCAGCGTAGGAGTAGCGGGAGGGGCAGATACGCAGTATTTT	CASSVGVAGGADTQYF
-	TRBD1	TRBJ1-2	TRBV25-1	TGTGCCAGCAGTCCCCGGGACAGACCCTATGGCTACACCTTC	CASSPRDRPYGYTF
-	-	TRBJ2-7	TRBV24-1	TGTGCCACCAGTGATGGACCTAGAGAGCAGTACTTC	CATSDGPREQYF